This paragraph reports one TCR beta chain. The antigen is not known. This specimen comes from a study of blood T cell dynamics during melanoma immunotherapy. Study information: First-line therapy was either pembrolizumab or nivolumab with ipilimumab for metastatic melanoma. Points from the study as a whole: Disease-control patients' PBMC repertoires became either more clonal or more diverse at W3.

Clones were sequenced by immunoSEQ multiplex PCR, and TCRdb holds only the in-frame ones, with some missing. The sample has under 20,000 clones; 87% are singletons. Noted time point: week 3, after first cycle of checkpoint inhibitor. Apart from two fast progressors, RECIST 1.1 response was judged 12 weeks post-infusion. No patient had earlier systemic cancer treatment, concurrent immunosuppressants, or another active cancer. Deletions cut 2 bases from V and 0 bases from J, with 10 bases between. CDR1 and CDR2 from the germline V gene are SGHVS and FQNEAQ. The CDR3 runs to 15 residues. The chain is built from TRBV7-8 and TRBJ2-5; no clear D. This specimen consisted of blood, obtained from a patient treated with checkpoint blockade. The sequence was obtained from a human donor with melanoma. This chain's CDR3 is CASSLLVSDQETQYF. The CDR3 DNA is TGTGCCAGCAGCTTATTAGTGTCGGACCAAGAGACCCAGTACTTC.